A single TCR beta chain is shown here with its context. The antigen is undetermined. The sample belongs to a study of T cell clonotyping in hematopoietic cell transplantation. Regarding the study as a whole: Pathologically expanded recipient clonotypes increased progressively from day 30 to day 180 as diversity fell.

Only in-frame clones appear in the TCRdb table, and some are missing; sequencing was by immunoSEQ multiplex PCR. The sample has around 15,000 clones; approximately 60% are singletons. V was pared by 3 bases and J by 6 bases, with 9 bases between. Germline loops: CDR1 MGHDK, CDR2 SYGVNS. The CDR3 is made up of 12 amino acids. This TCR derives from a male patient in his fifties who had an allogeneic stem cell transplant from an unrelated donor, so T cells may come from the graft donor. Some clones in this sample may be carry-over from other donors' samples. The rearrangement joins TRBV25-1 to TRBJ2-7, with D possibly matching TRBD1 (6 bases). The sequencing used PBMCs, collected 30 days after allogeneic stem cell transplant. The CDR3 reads CASSDSGVEQYF. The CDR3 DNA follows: TGTGCCAGCAGTGACTCAGGGGTCGAGCAGTACTTC.